The 10 T cell receptor beta chains below all came from one sample that was sequenced in a study of vaccination effects on CD4 cells after COVID-19. Profiled with immunoSEQ multiplex PCR; TCRdb holds only in-frame clones, not every one. The sample carries 70,000 or so clones, around 81% recorded once. Prior to sequencing, the ViraFEST assay stimulated PBMC with viral peptide pools, which expanded the antigen-specific CD4+ T cells. CD4+ T cells were isolated after around 9 days of culture. Vaccine recipients, nucleocapsid antibody negative, had no prior SARS-CoV-2 infection. No antigen is known for these receptors. Sequenced here: CD4+ T cells from PBMCs cultured with SARS-CoV-2 spike peptides, sampled before COVID-19 vaccination. The receptor source for this set is a human donor who received a COVID-19 vaccine.

This chain uses TRBV2 with TRBJ2-2, with D unresolved. V lost 5 bases and J lost 9, with 10 bases in between. The CDR3 length is 12 residues. Germline V CDR1 and CDR2: SNHLY, FYNNEI. CDR3 bases: TGTGCCAGCAGTCTATACGGGCGGGAGCTGTTTTTT. This gives the protein CASSLYGRELFF. The full variable domain, its missing parts supplied by reference TRBV2 and TRBJ2-2, is EPEVTQTPSHQVTQMGQEVILRCVPISNHLYFYWYRQILGQKVEFLVSFYNNEISEKSEIFDDQFSVERPDGSNFTLKIRSTKLEDSAMYFCASSLYGRELFFGEGSRLTVL.

About this clone itself: One junction end disagrees with the germline gene, perhaps due to a read error. The identical CDR3 is also encoded by other nucleotide sequences in the sample. The chain has TRBV4-3 and TRBJ1-2, with a tentative D call TRBD1 (5 bases). Germline values: CDR1 LGHNA, CDR2 YSLEER. The CDR3 loop spans 18 amino acids. CDR3 in amino acids: CASSQEGLWQGANYGYTF. The CDR3, as DNA: TGCGCCAGCAGTCAAGAAGGGCTCTGGCAGGGAGCTAACTATGGCTACACCTTC.

The chain links TRBV2 to TRBJ2-3, with 10 bases fitting TRBD2. The CDR3 has 16 amino acids. Looked up from germline, CDR1 is SNHLY and CDR2 is FYNNEI. V was clipped by 8 bases and J by 3 bases; unmatched bases: 11. The CDR3 DNA reads TGTGCCAGCCATACCACCGGGACTAGCGAGACAGATACGCAGTATTTT. This sequence encodes CASHTTGTSETDTQYF.

The CDR3 DNA is TGTGCCAGTAGTATGAGTTCCGCAGGGGTATATAATTCACCCCTCCACTTT. Its protein is CASSMSSAGVYNSPLHF. The chain links TRBV19 to TRBJ1-6, with D possibly being TRBD1 (6 bases). Per germline, CDR1 LNHDA and CDR2 SQIVND (reference sequence). V lost 3 bases, J lost 4 bases, and 16 bases lay in between. The CDR3 extends over 17 amino acids.

The chain links TRBV18 to TRBJ2-2; 15 bases are a match to TRBD2. CDR1 is KGHSH and CDR2 is LQKENI in the germline V gene. The junction had 2 bases not matched to a gene; V was cut back by 0 bases and J by 0 bases. There are 19 residues in the CDR3. The CDR3 protein is CASSPPGLAGGTNTGELFF. For the CDR3, the DNA is TGTGCCAGCTCACCACCGGGACTAGCGGGGGGTACGAACACCGGGGAGCTGTTTTTT. Combining the CDR3 with reference TRBV18 and TRBJ2-2 gives the whole variable domain NAGVMQNPRHLVRRRGQEARLRCSPMKGHSHVYWYRQLPEEGLKFMVYLQKENIIDESGMPKERFSAEFPKEGPSILRIQQVVRGDSAAYFCASSPPGLAGGTNTGELFFGEGSRLTVL.

This rearrangement joins TRBV7-2 to TRBJ1-5; 7 bases agree with TRBD1. Germline V gene data show CDR1 as SGHTA and CDR2 as FQGNSA. J gave up 3 bases and V 3 bases, and 5 bases lay outside the gene matches. This CDR3 has 15 amino acids. CDR3 loop: CASSFRGGPNQPQHF. CDR3 coding DNA: TGTGCCAGCAGCTTCCGAGGGGGCCCCAATCAGCCCCAGCATTTT.

This chain joins TRBV6-2 or TRBV6-3 and TRBJ2-3; D is possibly TRBD2 (7 bases). This CDR3 is built from 18 residues. Germline V gives CDR1 MNHEY, CDR2 SVGEGT. The V gene lost 0 bases and the J gene lost 2 bases, with 18 bases spanning the gap. As DNA, the CDR3 is TGTGCCAGCAGTTACTCTACCCTGGGGCGGGGGCCCACAGATACGCAGTATTTT. The encoded protein is CASSYSTLGRGPTDTQYF.

The chain uses TRBV21-1 and TRBJ2-7; the table assigns TRBD2, which was not confirmed against the DNA. TRBV21-1 represents a pseudogene. The CDR3 is 15 residues long. The CDR3 sequence: CASSLRWRIPYEQYV. DNA of the CDR3: TGTGCCAGCAGCCTTCGGTGGAGAATACCCTACGAGCAGTACGTC.

The chain uses TRBV5-1 and TRBJ2-2; D possibly corresponds to TRBD1 (5 bases). This CDR3 has 16 residues. Trimming removed 0 bases from V and 0 bases from J, with 9 bases in between. Germline CDR1 reads SGHRS; CDR2 reads YFSETQ. DNA of the CDR3: TGCGCCAGCAGCTTGGACCGGACAACGAACACCGGGGAGCTGTTTTTT. Protein sequence: CASSLDRTTNTGELFF. Combining the CDR3 with reference TRBV5-1 and TRBJ2-2 gives the whole variable domain KAGVTQTPRYLIKTRGQQVTLSCSPISGHRSVSWYQQTPGQGLQFLFEYFSETQRNKGNFPGRFSGRQFSNSRSEMNVSTLELGDSALYLCASSLDRTTNTGELFFGEGSRLTVL.

The V call is TRBV7-9, the J call TRBJ2-7; 8 bases map to TRBD2. The CDR3 sequence is 14 residues long. Germline CDR1 reads SEHNR; CDR2 reads FQNEAQ (reference sequence). This chain's CDR3 is CASSLAGGPYEQYV. As DNA, the CDR3 is TGTGCCAGCAGCCTAGCGGGCGGTCCCTACGAGCAGTACGTC.